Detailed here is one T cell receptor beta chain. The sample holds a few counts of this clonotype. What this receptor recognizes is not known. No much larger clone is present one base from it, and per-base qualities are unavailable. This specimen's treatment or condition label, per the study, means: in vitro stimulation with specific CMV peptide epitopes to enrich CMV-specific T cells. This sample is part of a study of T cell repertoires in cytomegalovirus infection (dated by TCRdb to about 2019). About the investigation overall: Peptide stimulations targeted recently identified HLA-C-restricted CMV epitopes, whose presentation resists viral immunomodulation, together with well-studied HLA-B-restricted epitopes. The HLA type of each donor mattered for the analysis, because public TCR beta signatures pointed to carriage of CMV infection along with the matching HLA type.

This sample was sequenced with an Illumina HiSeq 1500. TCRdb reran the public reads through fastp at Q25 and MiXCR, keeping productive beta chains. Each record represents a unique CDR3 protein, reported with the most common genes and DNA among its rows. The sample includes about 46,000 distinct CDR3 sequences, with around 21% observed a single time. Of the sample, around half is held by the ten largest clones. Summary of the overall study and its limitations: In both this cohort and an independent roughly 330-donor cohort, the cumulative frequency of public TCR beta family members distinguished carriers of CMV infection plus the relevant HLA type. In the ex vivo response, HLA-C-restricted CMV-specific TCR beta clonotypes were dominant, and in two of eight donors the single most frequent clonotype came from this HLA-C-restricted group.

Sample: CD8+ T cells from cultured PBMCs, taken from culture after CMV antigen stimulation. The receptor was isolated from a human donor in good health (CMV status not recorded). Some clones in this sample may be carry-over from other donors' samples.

The CDR3 corresponds to CATSSGSGTGELFF. The nucleotides are TGTGCCACCAGCTCGGGGTCGGGGACCGGGGAGCTGTTTTTT. This sequence uses TRBV24-1 and TRBJ2-2; TRBD2 is a weak D gene call, 5 bases matching. CDR1 and CDR2 were assigned from the germline V gene as KGHDR and SFDVKD. V is reduced by 7 bases and J by 5 bases, leaving a spacing of 13 bases between them. From the cysteine through the phenylalanine, the CDR3 covers 14 amino acids. The only DNA kept is the CDR3, 42 bases in frame from the first base.